This T cell receptor beta chain was found in a study of T cell changes during pregnancy in multiple sclerosis. Profiling relied on immunoSEQ multiplex PCR, and the TCRdb table lists in-frame clones only, not all of them. The sample has approximately 37,000 clones, about 90% seen once; the top ten hold 0.3% to 0.4%. Germline V CDR1 and CDR2: SGHVS, FQNEAQ. The CDR3 loop spans 13 amino acids. V shed 0 bases, J shed 5 bases, and the junction held 0 bases outside the gene matches. Specimen: CD4+ T cells from peripheral blood mononuclear cells, collected in the third trimester of pregnancy. The TCR comes from a female donor in good health, enrolled as a control in a pregnancy study. The chain links TRBV7-8 to TRBJ1-1, with TRBD1 matching 7 bases. The CDR3 sequence: CASSLATGTEAFF. CDR3 nucleotides: TGTGCCAGCAGCTTAGCGACAGGGACTGAAGCTTTCTTT.